The source of this T cell receptor (beta chain) is a study of T-cell reconstitution after alpha-beta-depleted transplantation in children. Concerning this clonotype: Its antigen is currently unknown.

Overall study results and limits: Where alpha-beta T cells came from about two months after transplant was reportedly several hundred expanded graft clones.

Unique molecular identifiers were built into the TCRbeta library. TCRdb reanalysed the PCR reads using MiXCR and keeps one entry per CDR3 protein. The data hold about 980,000 distinct CDR3 sequences, with roughly 29% observed a single time. The germline CDR1 and CDR2 sequences are LNHNV and YYDKDF (reference sequence). Deletions cut 0 bases from V and 9 bases from J, with 5 bases between. This CDR3 is 12 amino acids long. The sequence derives from a boy under two years old who had a stem cell transplant for SCID, so the T cells may come from the graft donor. Sequences were derived from PBMCs, mostly from graft donor cells, sampled 360 days after TCRalphabeta/CD19-depleted stem cell transplant. The chain uses TRBV15 and TRBJ2-2; no definite D call. This CDR3 is CATSRDTRELFF. The CDR3 region has the DNA TGTGCCACCAGCAGAGATACGCGGGAGCTGTTTTTT.